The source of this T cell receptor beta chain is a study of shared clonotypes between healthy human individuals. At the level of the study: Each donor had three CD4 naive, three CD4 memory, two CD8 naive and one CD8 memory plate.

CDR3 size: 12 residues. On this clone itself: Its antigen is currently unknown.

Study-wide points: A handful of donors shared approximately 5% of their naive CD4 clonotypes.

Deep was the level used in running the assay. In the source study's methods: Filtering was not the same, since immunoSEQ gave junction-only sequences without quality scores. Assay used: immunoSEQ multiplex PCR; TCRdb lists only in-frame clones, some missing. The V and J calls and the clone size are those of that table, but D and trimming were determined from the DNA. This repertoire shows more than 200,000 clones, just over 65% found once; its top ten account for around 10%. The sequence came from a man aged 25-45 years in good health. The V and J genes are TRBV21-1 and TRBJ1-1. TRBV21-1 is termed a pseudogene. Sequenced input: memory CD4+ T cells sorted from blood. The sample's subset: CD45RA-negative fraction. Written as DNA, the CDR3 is TGTGCCAGTTCGGGACCGGGCGCTGAAGCTTTCTTT. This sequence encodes CASSGPGAEAFF.